The T cell receptor beta chain described here comes from a study of identical twins (dated by TCRdb to 2016 to 2017). General notes on the study: To test whether fetal clonotypes persist, the study used deep sequencing on TCR alpha and beta repertoires from monozygotic twins, unrelated adults of various ages, and cord blood. To rule out contamination, replicate twin experiments were performed at different times with different library preparation protocols.

From cysteine to phenylalanine, the CDR3 is 19 amino acids long. Left in the record is the CDR3 DNA by itself, 57 bases read in frame from the first base. V is pruned by 6 bases and J by 4 bases, leaving 18 bases of the junction without a gene match. The germline V gene (reference sequence) specifies LNHDA as CDR1 and SQIVND as CDR2. All donors were healthy Caucasians. Three unrelated non-twin adults were also sequenced: a male aged 18 to 30, a male aged 50 to 60 and a female aged 50 to 60. Miltenyi CD45RO+ enrichment and human naive T-cell isolation kits were used to isolate memory (CD45RO+) and naive T cells from PBMC. Broader findings and caveats from the paper: In beta out-of-frame sequences, excess twin sharing was weaker, because having fewer shared sequences lowered the signal-to-noise ratio. In monozygotic twins, out-of-frame TCR alpha sharing was systematically underestimated by recombination models, although the models agreed with sharing between unrelated individuals. Out-of-frame TCR alpha sequences shared between twins showed an excess of low generation-probability sequences compared with coincidental sharing between unrelated individuals. Because the same donors could not be followed over many years, the conclusions relied on cross-sectional statistical analysis. Zero-insertion analyses could be partly confounded by invariant T cells such as MAIT and iNKT, although diverse VJ usage argued against such confounding for most clonotypes. Fewer insertions were carried by abundant cord blood beta clonotypes, a similar but weaker trend appeared in young adult naive repertoires, and no such trend appeared in memory repertoires.

The library relied on 5' RACE. Sequenced on an Illumina HiSeq 2000. A universal primer binding site was added through template switching, and the final cDNA carried a unique molecular identifier so that TCR cDNA molecules could be counted accurately. First-strand cDNA for TCR alpha and beta chains was synthesized from specific primers in the conserved constant-segment region. To control for contamination, every cDNA library carried two barcodes: a SMART-Mk sample barcode plus Illumina barcodes. Two successive PCR steps introduced TruSeq adapter sequences along with Illumina sample barcodes. The TCR alpha and beta cDNA libraries were sequenced on the Illumina HiSeq platform using custom primers. Per the original workflow: MiGEC processed the raw reads to extract unique molecular identifiers, while MiXCR was used to determine the CDR3 positions. For each individual, recombination models were inferred using an EM algorithm with the repgenHMM and IGoR tools. Shared clonotype analysis was performed with the tcR package in R, normalizing sharing by the product of cloneset sizes. To study raw recombination free of thymic and clonal selection effects, out-of-frame nonproductive sequences were analyzed. TCRdb handled the public reads itself, with Q25 trimming in fastp and clone calling in MiXCR, and kept productive beta chains. A single entry per CDR3 protein holds the most common genes and DNA from its merged rows. TCRdb assigned the V and J calls; the authors' analysis was not used. The sample has approximately 700,000 distinct CDR3 sequences on record, roughly 6% of them singletons. The ten largest account for approximately 2% of the sample.

This clonotype was observed a few times. Its recognized antigen is unknown. Base quality data are lacking; no much larger clone is found one base away. The receptor was derived from a man younger than 30 in good health. The chain couples TRBV19 to TRBJ2-5; a stretch of 12 junction bases matches TRBD2. Sequenced material: naive T cells sorted from blood. Reading the label with the study, this specimen's cell subset or site is: cells isolated with a human naive T-cell isolation kit. The CDR3 amino acid sequence is: CASSPLRLAGEKSLETQYF. The DNA sequence is given as TGTGCCAGTAGCCCGCTCAGACTAGCGGGAGAGAAGTCTTTAGAGACCCAGTACTTC.